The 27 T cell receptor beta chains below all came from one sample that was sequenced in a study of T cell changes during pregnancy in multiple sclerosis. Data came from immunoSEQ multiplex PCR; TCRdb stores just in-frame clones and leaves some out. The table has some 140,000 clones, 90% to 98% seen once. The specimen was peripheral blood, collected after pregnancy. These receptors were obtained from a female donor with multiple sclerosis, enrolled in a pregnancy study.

The CDR3, as DNA: TGCGCCAGCAGTACGGGACTTTCCTACGAGCAGTACTTC. It specifies CASSTGLSYEQYF. The V and J genes are TRBV5-1 and TRBJ2-7; possible D gene TRBD2, 6 bases. Trimming cost V 5 bases and J 1 base, with 10 bases left between them. The CDR3 has 13 amino acids. Per the germline V gene, CDR1 is SGHRS and CDR2 is YFSETQ.

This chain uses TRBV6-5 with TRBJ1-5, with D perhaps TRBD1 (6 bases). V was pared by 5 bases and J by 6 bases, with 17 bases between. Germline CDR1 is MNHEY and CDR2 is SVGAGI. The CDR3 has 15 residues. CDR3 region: CASSLQQGGGQPQHF. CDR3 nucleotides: TGTGCCAGCAGTCTACAACAGGGCGGTGGTCAGCCCCAGCATTTT.

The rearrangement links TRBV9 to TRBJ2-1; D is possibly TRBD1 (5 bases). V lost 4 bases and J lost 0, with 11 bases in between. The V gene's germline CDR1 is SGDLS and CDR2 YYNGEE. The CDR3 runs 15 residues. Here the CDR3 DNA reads TGTGCCAGCAGCCCGGACATGAGCTCCTACAATGAGCAGTTCTTC. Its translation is CASSPDMSSYNEQFF.

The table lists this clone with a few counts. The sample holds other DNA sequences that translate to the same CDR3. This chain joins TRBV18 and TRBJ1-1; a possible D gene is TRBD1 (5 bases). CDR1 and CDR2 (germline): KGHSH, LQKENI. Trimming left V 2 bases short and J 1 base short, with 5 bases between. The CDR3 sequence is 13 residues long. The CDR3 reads CASSPTGNTEAFF. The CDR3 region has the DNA TGTGCCAGCTCACCAACAGGGAACACTGAAGCTTTCTTT.

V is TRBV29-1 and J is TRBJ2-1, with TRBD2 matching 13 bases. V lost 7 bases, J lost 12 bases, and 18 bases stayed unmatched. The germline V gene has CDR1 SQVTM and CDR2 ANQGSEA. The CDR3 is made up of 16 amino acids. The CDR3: CSAEAVGLAGVDGQFF. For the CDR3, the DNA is TGCAGCGCCGAGGCGGTAGGACTAGCGGGAGTGGACGGGCAGTTCTTC.

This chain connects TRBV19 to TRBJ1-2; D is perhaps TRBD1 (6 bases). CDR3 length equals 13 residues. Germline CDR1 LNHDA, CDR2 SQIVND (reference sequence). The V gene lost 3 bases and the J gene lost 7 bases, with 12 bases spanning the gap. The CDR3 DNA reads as TGTGCCAGTAGTATGGCAGGGGTGTTTGGCTACACCTTC. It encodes CASSMAGVFGYTF. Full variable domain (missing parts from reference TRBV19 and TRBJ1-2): DGGITQSPKYLFRKEGQNVTLSCEQNLNHDAMYWYRQDPGQGLRLIYYSQIVNDFQKGDIAEGYSVSREKKESFPLTVTSAQKNPTAFYLCASSMAGVFGYTFGSGTRLTVV.

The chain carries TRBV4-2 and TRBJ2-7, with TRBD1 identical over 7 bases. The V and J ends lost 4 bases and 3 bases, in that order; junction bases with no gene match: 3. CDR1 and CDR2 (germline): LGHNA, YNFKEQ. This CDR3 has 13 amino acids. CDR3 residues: CASSPAGGYEQYF. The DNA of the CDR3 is TGTGCCAGCAGCCCGGCAGGGGGCTACGAGCAGTACTTC.

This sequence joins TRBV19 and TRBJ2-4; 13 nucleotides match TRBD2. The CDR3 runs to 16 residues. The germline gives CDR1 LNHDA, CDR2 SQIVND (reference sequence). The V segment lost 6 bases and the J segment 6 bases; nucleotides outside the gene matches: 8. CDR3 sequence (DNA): TGTGCCAGTAGGGAGACTAGCGGGAGGCTCAGAAACATTCAGTACTTC. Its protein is CASRETSGRLRNIQYF.

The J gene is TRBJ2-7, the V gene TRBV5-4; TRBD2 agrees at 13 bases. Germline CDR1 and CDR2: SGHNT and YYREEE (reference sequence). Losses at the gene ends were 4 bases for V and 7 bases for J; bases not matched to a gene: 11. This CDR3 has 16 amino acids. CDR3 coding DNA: TGTGCCAGCAGCCAGGGACTAGCGGGAAACCGGGGGGAGCAGTACTTC. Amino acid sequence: CASSQGLAGNRGEQYF.

The CDR3 DNA sequence: TGTGCCAGTAACAGGGACACGAACACTGAAGCTTTCTTT. This codes for CASNRDTNTEAFF. The V and J genes are TRBV2 and TRBJ1-1; D is possibly TRBD1 (6 bases). This CDR3 contains 13 residues. Trimming took off 9 bases at V and 1 base at J, with 12 bases between the two ends. Germline loops: CDR1 SNHLY, CDR2 FYNNEI.

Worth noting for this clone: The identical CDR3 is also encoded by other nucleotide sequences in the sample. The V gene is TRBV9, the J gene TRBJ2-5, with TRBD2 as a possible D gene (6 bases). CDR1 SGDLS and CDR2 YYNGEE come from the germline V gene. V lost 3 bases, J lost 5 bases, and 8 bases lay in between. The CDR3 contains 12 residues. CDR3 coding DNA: TGTGCCAGCAGCGCCCGGGAGGAGACCCAGTACTTC. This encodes CASSAREETQYF.

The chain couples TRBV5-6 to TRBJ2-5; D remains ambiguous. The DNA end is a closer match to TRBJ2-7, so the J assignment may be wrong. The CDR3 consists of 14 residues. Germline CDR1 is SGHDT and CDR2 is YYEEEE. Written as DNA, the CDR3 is TGTGCCAGCAGCTCCCCTGCTTATGCCTACGAGCAGTACTTC. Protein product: CASSSPAYAYEQYF.

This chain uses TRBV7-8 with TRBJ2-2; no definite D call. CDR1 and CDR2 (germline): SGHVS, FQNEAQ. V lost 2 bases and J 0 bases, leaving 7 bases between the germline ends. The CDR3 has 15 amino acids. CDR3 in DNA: TGTGCCAGCAGCTTACGTGGAGCGAACACCGGGGAGCTGTTTTTT. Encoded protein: CASSLRGANTGELFF.

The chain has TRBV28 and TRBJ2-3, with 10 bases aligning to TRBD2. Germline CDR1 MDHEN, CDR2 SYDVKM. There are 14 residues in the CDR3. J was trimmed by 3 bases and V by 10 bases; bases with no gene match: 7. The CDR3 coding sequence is TGTGCCATCGAAGCGGGAGGGCCGACAGATACGCAGTATTTT. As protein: CAIEAGGPTDTQYF. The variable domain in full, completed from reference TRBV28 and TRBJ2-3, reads DVKVTQSSRYLVKRTGEKVFLECVQDMDHENMFWYRQDPGLGLRLIYFSYDVKMKEKGDIPEGYSVSREKKERFSLILESASTNQTSMYLCAIEAGGPTDTQYFGPGTRLTVL.

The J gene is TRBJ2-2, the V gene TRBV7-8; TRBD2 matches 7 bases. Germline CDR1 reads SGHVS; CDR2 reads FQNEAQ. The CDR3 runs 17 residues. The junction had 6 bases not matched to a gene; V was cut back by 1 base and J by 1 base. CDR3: CASSLDGEGMNTGELFF. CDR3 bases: TGTGCCAGCAGCTTAGATGGGGAGGGAATGAACACCGGGGAGCTGTTTTTT.

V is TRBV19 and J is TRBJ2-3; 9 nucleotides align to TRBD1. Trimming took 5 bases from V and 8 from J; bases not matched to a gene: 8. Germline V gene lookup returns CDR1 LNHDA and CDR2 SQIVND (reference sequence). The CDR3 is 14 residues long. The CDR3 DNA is TGTGCCAGTAGTTGGAGACAGGGGGTTGGTACGCAGTATTTT. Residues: CASSWRQGVGTQYF.

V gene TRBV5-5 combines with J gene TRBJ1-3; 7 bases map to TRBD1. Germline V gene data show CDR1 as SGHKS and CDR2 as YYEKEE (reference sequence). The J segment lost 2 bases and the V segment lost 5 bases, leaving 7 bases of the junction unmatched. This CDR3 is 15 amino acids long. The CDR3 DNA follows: TGTGCCAGCAGTTCACAGGGGTCTCCTGGAAACACCATATATTTT. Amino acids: CASSSQGSPGNTIYF.

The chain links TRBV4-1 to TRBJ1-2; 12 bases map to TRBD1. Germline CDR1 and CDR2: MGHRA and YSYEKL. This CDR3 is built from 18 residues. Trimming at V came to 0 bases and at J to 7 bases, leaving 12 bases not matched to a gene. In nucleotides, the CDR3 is TGCGCCAGCAGCCAAGATTTGGCCGGGACAGGGGGCTTTTTTGGCTACACCTTC. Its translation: CASSQDLAGTGGFFGYTF.

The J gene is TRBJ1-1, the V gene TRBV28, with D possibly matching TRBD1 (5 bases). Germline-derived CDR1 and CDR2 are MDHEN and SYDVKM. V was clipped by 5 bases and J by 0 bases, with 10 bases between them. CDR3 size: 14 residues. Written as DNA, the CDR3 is TGTGCCAGCAGTCGACAGAAGATGAACACTGAAGCTTTCTTT. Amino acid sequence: CASSRQKMNTEAFF. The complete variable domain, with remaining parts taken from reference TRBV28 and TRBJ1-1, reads DVKVTQSSRYLVKRTGEKVFLECVQDMDHENMFWYRQDPGLGLRLIYFSYDVKMKEKGDIPEGYSVSREKKERFSLILESASTNQTSMYLCASSRQKMNTEAFFGQGTRLTVV.

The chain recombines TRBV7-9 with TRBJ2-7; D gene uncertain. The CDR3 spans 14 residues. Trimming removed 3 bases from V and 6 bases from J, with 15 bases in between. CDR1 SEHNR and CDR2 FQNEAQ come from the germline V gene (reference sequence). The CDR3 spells CASSLPGASSEQYF. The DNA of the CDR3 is TGTGCCAGCAGCTTGCCTGGAGCGTCATCCGAGCAGTACTTC. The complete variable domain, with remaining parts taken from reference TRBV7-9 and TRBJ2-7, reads DTGVSQNPRHKITKRGQNVTFRCDPISEHNRLYWYRQTLGQGPEFLTYFQNEAQLEKSRLLSDRFSAERPKGSFSTLEIQRTEQGDSAMYLCASSLPGASSEQYFGPGTRLTVT.

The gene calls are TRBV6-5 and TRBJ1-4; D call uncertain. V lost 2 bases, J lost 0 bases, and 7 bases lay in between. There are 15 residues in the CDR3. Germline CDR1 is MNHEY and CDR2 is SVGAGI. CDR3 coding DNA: TGTGCCAGCAGTTACCTCGACTCAACTAATGAAAAACTGTTTTTT. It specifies CASSYLDSTNEKLFF.

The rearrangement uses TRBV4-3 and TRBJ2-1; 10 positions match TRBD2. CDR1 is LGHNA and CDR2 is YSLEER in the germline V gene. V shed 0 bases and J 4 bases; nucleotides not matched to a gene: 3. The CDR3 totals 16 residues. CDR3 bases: TGCGCCAGCAGCCAAGAGGGACTAGCGAGTTACAATGAGCAGTTCTTC. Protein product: CASSQEGLASYNEQFF.

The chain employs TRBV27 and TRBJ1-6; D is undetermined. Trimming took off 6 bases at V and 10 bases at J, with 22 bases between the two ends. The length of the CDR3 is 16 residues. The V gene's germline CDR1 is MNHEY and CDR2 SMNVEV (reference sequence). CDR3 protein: CASRGNSGSLESPLHF. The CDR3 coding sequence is TGTGCCAGCAGGGGTAATTCGGGGTCTCTTGAGTCACCCCTCCACTTT.

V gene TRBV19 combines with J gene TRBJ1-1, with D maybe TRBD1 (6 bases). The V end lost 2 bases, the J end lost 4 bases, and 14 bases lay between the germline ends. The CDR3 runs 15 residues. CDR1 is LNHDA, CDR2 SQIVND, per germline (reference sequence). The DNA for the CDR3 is TGTGCCAGTAGTATAAGTCAGGGGATCTTCACTGAAGCTTTCTTT. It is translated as CASSISQGIFTEAFF.

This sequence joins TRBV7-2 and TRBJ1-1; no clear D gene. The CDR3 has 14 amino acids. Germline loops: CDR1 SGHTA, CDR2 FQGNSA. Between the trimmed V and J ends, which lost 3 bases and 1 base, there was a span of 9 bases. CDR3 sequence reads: CASSFVRGNTEAFF. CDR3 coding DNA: TGTGCCAGCAGCTTCGTTCGGGGGAACACTGAAGCTTTCTTT. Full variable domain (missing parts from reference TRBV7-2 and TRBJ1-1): GAGVSQSPSNKVTEKGKDVELRCDPISGHTALYWYRQSLGQGLEFLIYFQGNSAPDKSGLPSDRFSAERTGGSVSTLTIQRTQQEDSAVYLCASSFVRGNTEAFFGQGTRLTVV.

In DNA, the CDR3 is TGTGCCATCAGTGAGGCGGACACAGTATACCGCTCCTACGAGCAGTACTTC. This gives the protein CAISEADTVYRSYEQYF. J is TRBJ2-7 and V is TRBV10-3; D is possibly TRBD1 (5 bases). With 2 bases removed from V and 0 bases from J, the gap between germline ends came to 17 bases. Germline V gives CDR1 ENHRY, CDR2 SYGVKD. This CDR3 comprises 17 residues.

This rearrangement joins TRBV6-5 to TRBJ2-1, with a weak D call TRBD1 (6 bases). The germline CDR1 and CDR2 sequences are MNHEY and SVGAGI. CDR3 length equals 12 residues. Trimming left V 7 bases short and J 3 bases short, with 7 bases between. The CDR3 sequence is CASTTGYNEQFF. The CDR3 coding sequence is TGTGCCAGCACGACAGGCTACAATGAGCAGTTCTTC.